This TCR beta chain was recovered during a study of blood T cell repertoires in COVID-19. Study-wide context: Both acute and convalescent COVID-19 samples were obtained from the United States, Italy and Spain. From T cells, B-cell-depleted T cells, or PBMCs came the material, which was cDNA or gDNA.

Trimming cost V 2 bases and J 7 bases; bases outside gene matches: 4. CDR1 and CDR2 (germline): MDHEN, SYDVKM. This CDR3 is built from 15 residues. Source study methods: Reference gene primers were amplified, and this amplification served to estimate nucleated cell counts. Profiling relied on immunoSEQ multiplex PCR, and the TCRdb table lists in-frame clones only, not all of them. The D gene and trimming were derived from the DNA, and the V and J assignments and clone size from that table. In the table there are about 280,000 clones, 65% to 90% of which are singletons. The origin of this receptor is a human donor in a cohort sampled during active COVID-19. The sample consisted of peripheral blood. This sequence joins TRBV28 and TRBJ1-6; 8 bases map to TRBD1. CDR3 residues: CASSLRQGANSPLHF. In nucleotides, the CDR3 is TGTGCCAGCAGTTTACGCCAGGGGGCCAATTCACCCCTCCACTTT.